This passage covers 10 T cell receptor beta chains from one sample sequenced in a study of T cell repertoires in cytomegalovirus infection. TCRdb independently ran MiXCR on the reads; one entry per CDR3 protein. In the table there are about 270,000 distinct CDR3 sequences, about 20% of which are singletons. Antigens of these TCRs are unknown. The specimen comprised cultured PBMCs, sampled from culture after CMV antigen stimulation. These receptors were taken from a human donor in good health (CMV status not recorded). Some clones in this sample may be carry-over from other donors' samples.

This clonotype was counted a few times. The chain employs TRBV30 and TRBJ1-2, with D maybe TRBD1 (5 bases). This CDR3 is built from 18 residues. Germline V CDR1 and CDR2: GTSNPN, SVGIG (reference sequence). V shed 4 bases and J shed 4 bases, with 28 bases lying between them. The CDR3 nucleotides are TGTGCCTGGATTAAACCCGGGACTCAAAACCTCTTACTCTATGGCTACACCTTC. This gives the protein CAWIKPGTQNLLLYGYTF.

This chain links TRBV12-3 or TRBV12-4 with TRBJ2-6; 8 nucleotides line up with TRBD1. The CDR3 loop spans 17 amino acids. V lost 7 bases and J lost 4; bases outside the gene matches: 12. The CDR3 DNA is TGTGCCAGCACCCTAGGGGACAGGAGTTCCGGGGCCAACGTCCTGACTTTC. The encoded protein is CASTLGDRSSGANVLTF.

This clonotype was seen a few times. The V call is TRBV27, the J call TRBJ2-1; 13 bases agree with TRBD2. J gave up 0 bases and V 5 bases, and 7 bases lay outside the gene matches. The CDR3 consists of 18 residues. Germline loops: CDR1 MNHEY, CDR2 SMNVEV (reference sequence). The CDR3 loop reads CASSSGTSGVSSYNEQFF. Here the CDR3 DNA reads TGTGCCAGCAGTAGCGGGACTAGCGGGGTTAGCTCCTACAATGAGCAGTTCTTC.

This clonotype was observed many times. This chain uses TRBV7-2 with TRBJ2-1; 9 nucleotides match TRBD2. In germline, CDR1 is SGHTA, CDR2 FQGNSA. The V gene end was trimmed by 6 bases and the J gene end by 5 bases; junction bases not matched to a gene: 8. CDR3 size: 15 residues. CDR3 sequence (DNA): TGTGCCAGCAGAGGGGATCTAGCGGGACACAATGAGCAGTTCTTC. Residues: CASRGDLAGHNEQFF. The whole variable domain, filled in from reference TRBV7-2 and TRBJ2-1, reads GAGVSQSPSNKVTEKGKDVELRCDPISGHTALYWYRQSLGQGLEFLIYFQGNSAPDKSGLPSDRFSAERTGGSVSTLTIQRTQQEDSAVYLCASRGDLAGHNEQFFGPGTRLTVL.

J is TRBJ2-1 and V is TRBV5-1; 11 nucleotides agree with TRBD1. CDR1 is SGHRS, CDR2 YFSETQ, per germline. The CDR3 sequence is 18 residues long. V shed 3 bases and J 1 base; nucleotides not matched to a gene: 9. The CDR3 protein is CASSSPIRDRGSYNEQFF. The DNA of the CDR3 is TGCGCCAGCAGCTCGCCCATCCGGGACAGGGGGTCCTACAATGAGCAGTTCTTC.

CDR3 DNA sequence: TGTGCCAGCAGCCCGGACCACTACAATGAGCAGTTCTTC. Encoded protein: CASSPDHYNEQFF. The chain carries TRBV7-9 and TRBJ2-1, with D unclear. The CDR3 contains 13 residues. The V gene's germline CDR1 is SEHNR and CDR2 FQNEAQ (reference sequence). V was pared by 5 bases and J by 3 bases, with 8 bases between.

This chain uses TRBV4-3 with TRBJ2-7; D possibly matches TRBD1 or TRBD2 (5 bases each). Germline CDR1 is LGHNA and CDR2 is YSLEER. The CDR3 covers 14 residues. The V and J ends lost 0 bases and 7 bases respectively, with 13 bases between them. The CDR3 sequence: CASSQDGYGGEQYF. In nucleotides, the CDR3 is TGCGCCAGCAGCCAAGATGGGTATGGGGGTGAGCAGTACTTC.

This clonotype was detected ten times or more. The chain carries TRBV7-2 and TRBJ1-3, with a possible D match to TRBD1 (6 bases). In germline, CDR1 is SGHTA, CDR2 FQGNSA. V gave up 3 bases and J gave up 4 bases, with 10 bases separating them. This CDR3 contains 14 residues. Written as DNA, the CDR3 is TGTGCCAGCAGCTTGACCACAGGGGGAAACACCATATATTTT. Its translation: CASSLTTGGNTIYF.

The chain has TRBV28 and TRBJ2-7; 10 nucleotides match TRBD2. Trimming took 7 bases from V and 4 from J; bases not matched to a gene: 7. Germline-derived CDR1 and CDR2 are MDHEN and SYDVKM. There are 14 residues in the CDR3. The CDR3 DNA reads TGTGCCAGCACTCCCGGGACTAGCGCTTACGAGCAGTACGTC. Translation: CASTPGTSAYEQYV.

This clonotype was seen more than once but under ten times. The V gene is TRBV7-9, the J gene TRBJ1-4, with 7 bases fitting TRBD1. Germline V CDR1 and CDR2: SEHNR, FQNEAQ (reference sequence). The CDR3 totals 15 residues. V lost 5 bases to trimming and J lost 4 bases; unmatched junction nucleotides: 7. CDR3 protein: CASSPDRDYNEKLFF. As DNA, the CDR3 is TGTGCCAGCAGCCCCGACAGGGATTATAATGAAAAACTGTTTTTT.